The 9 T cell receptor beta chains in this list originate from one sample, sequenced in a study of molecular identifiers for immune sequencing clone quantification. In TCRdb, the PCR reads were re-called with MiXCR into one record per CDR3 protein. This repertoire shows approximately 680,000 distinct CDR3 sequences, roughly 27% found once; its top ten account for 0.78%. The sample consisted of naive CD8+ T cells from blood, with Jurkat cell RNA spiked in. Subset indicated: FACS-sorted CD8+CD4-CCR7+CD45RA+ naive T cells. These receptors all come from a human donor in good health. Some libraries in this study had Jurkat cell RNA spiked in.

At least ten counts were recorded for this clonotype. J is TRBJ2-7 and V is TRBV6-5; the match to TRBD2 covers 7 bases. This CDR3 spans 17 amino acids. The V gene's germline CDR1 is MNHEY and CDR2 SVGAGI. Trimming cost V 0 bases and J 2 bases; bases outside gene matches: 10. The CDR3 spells CASSYSTYPGGTYEQYF. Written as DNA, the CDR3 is TGTGCCAGCAGTTACTCGACTTATCCGGGGGGTACCTACGAGCAGTACTTC.

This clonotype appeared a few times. CDR3 sequence reads: CSARDSGGPEAFF. CDR3 DNA: TGCAGTGCTAGAGACTCCGGGGGACCTGAAGCTTTCTTT. V is TRBV20-1 and J is TRBJ1-1; maybe TRBD1 (5 bases). Trimming cost V 0 bases and J 6 bases, with 11 bases left between them. This CDR3 has 13 amino acids. Germline V gene sequence: CDR1 DFQATT, CDR2 SNEGSKA (reference sequence).

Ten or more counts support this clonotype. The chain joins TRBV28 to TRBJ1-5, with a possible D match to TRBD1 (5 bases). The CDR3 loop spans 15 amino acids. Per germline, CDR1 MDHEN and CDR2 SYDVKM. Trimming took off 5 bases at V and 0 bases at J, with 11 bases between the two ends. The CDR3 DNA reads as TGTGCCAGCAGTCCGACAGTTTCTAGCAATCAGCCCCAGCATTTT. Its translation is CASSPTVSSNQPQHF.

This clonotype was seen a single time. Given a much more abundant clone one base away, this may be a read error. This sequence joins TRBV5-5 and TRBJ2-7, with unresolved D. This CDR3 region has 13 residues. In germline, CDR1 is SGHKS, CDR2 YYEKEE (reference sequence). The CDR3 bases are TGTGCCGGCAGCTTTCGTCTATACTACGAGCAGTACTTC. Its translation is CAGSFRLYYEQYF.

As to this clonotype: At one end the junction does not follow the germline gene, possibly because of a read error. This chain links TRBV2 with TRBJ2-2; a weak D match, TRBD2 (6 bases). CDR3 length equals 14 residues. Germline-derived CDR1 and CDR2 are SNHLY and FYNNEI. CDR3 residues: CASIRRGNTGELVF. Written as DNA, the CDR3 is TGTGCCAGCATTCGGCGGGGAAACACCGGGGAGCTGGTTTTT.

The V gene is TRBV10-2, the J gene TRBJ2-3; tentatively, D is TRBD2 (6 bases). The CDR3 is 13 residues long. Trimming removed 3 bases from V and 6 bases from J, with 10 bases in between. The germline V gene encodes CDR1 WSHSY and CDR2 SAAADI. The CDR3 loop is CASSEREVDTQYF. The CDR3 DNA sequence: TGCGCCAGCAGTGAAAGGGAGGTGGATACGCAGTATTTT.

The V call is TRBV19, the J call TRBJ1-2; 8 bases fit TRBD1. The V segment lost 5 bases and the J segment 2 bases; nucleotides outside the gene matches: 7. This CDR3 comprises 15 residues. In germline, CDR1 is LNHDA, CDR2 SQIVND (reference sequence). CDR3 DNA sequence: TGTGCCAGTAGTCCCTGGACAGGGAACAACTATGGCTACACCTTC. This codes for CASSPWTGNNYGYTF.

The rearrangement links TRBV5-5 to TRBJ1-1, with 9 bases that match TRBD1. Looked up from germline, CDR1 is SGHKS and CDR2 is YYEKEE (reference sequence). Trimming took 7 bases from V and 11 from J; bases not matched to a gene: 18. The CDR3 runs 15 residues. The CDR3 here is CASGWSAQGATAAFF. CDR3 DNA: TGTGCCAGCGGCTGGTCCGCACAGGGGGCAACTGCGGCTTTCTTT.

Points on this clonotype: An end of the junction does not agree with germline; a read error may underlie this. CDR3 loop: CAGSNWDSPGNTIYF. CDR3 DNA sequence: TGTGCCGGTAGTAACTGGGACAGCCCTGGAAACACCATATATTTT. The rearrangement links TRBV19 to TRBJ1-3, with TRBD1 matching 7 bases. Germline V gene sequence: CDR1 LNHDA, CDR2 SQIVND (reference sequence). This CDR3 has 15 residues.